Below are 6 T cell receptor beta chains sequenced from a single sample in a study of blood T cell repertoires in COVID-19. The repertoire was sequenced with immunoSEQ multiplex PCR; TCRdb's copy has only in-frame clones and lacks some. The profile shows 250,000 to 300,000 clones, 85% to 90% of them singletons. The sample consisted of peripheral blood. Receptors were obtained from a woman in her twenties or thirties with COVID-19, enrolled during active disease.

This rearrangement joins TRBV4-1 to TRBJ2-2; 8 bases fit TRBD2. Germline V gene lookup returns CDR1 MGHRA and CDR2 YSYEKL. V dropped 4 bases and J dropped 5; count of bases not matched to a gene: 15. The CDR3 spans 18 residues. DNA for the CDR3: TGCGCCAGCAGCCCGGGTGCTGCCGGGACTAGGGCGACCGGGGAGCTGTTTTTT. Translated, it gives CASSPGAAGTRATGELFF.

The chain combines TRBV28 with TRBJ2-7; the match to TRBD1 covers 7 bases. CDR1 MDHEN and CDR2 SYDVKM come from the germline V gene. V trimming: 3 bases; J trimming: 0 bases; junction bases outside the gene matches: 2. The CDR3 sequence is 14 residues long. In nucleotides, the CDR3 is TGTGCCAGCAGTTTGGGACAGAGCTCCTACGAGCAGTACTTC. Its protein product is CASSLGQSSYEQYF.

The V and J genes are TRBV30 and TRBJ2-4; D perhaps matches TRBD1 (5 bases). The germline V gene has CDR1 GTSNPN and CDR2 SVGIG (reference sequence). This CDR3 spans 12 amino acids. Trimming pared 5 bases from V and 2 bases from J, leaving 7 bases between. The CDR3 DNA reads as TGTGCCTGGGGACAATCCAAAAACATTCAGTACTTC. Encoded protein: CAWGQSKNIQYF.

The chain joins TRBV19 to TRBJ2-2; D remains ambiguous. Germline values: CDR1 LNHDA, CDR2 SQIVND (reference sequence). V lost 7 bases to trimming and J lost 6 bases, with 15 bases between them. The CDR3 runs 14 residues. The CDR3 region is CASTQTAAPGELFF. DNA for the CDR3: TGTGCCAGTACCCAAACCGCGGCCCCCGGGGAGCTGTTTTTT.

The chain uses TRBV7-9 and TRBJ1-1; no definite D call. The CDR3 has 11 amino acids. The V end lost 4 bases, the J end lost 6 bases, and 6 bases lay between the germline ends. Germline CDR1 and CDR2: SEHNR and FQNEAQ (reference sequence). CDR3 in amino acids: CASSSLAEAFF. The CDR3 DNA is TGTGCCAGCAGCTCCCTAGCTGAAGCTTTCTTT. The variable domain in full, completed from reference TRBV7-9 and TRBJ1-1, reads DTGVSQNPRHKITKRGQNVTFRCDPISEHNRLYWYRQTLGQGPEFLTYFQNEAQLEKSRLLSDRFSAERPKGSFSTLEIQRTEQGDSAMYLCASSSLAEAFFGQGTRLTVV.

This rearrangement joins TRBV5-5 to TRBJ2-1; possible D gene TRBD2, 5 bases. Trimming cost V 3 bases and J 5 bases, with 12 bases left between them. Germline CDR1 SGHKS, CDR2 YYEKEE (reference sequence). CDR3 size: 14 residues. The CDR3 protein is CASSSHPGNNEQFF. The CDR3 nucleotides read TGTGCCAGCAGCTCCCACCCGGGGAACAATGAGCAGTTCTTC.